This T cell receptor (beta chain) appears in the sequencing data of a study of T cell responses to AZD1222 COVID-19 vaccine. Produced via immunoSEQ multiplex PCR; TCRdb's table is partial and in-frame only. Counted here are around 100,000 clones, around 85% occurring once; the ten biggest clones make up 4.5%. Second doses were pooled across both intervals (about 4 or about 12 weeks). The CDR3 is made up of 14 amino acids. Germline V CDR1 and CDR2: LGHDT, YNNKEL (reference sequence). V lost 4 bases to trimming and J lost 5 bases; unmatched junction nucleotides: 4. Comments on this clone: No antigen is known for it.

Study conclusions and caveats: Spike-specific TCR breadth rose after two AZD1222 doses, and depth rose as well. Researchers took repertoire samples only after the peak T cell response had come.

This chain joins TRBV3-1 (or the pseudogene TRBV3-2) and TRBJ2-2; 7 bases are a match to TRBD2. This clonotype was obtained from an adult who received the AZD1222 COVID-19 vaccine. The sample here was peripheral blood, taken 28 days after the second AZD1222 dose. The CDR3 DNA follows: TGTGCCAGCAGCCCTAGGGGACTAACCGGGGAGCTGTTTTTT. Translating it yields CASSPRGLTGELFF.